Listed below are T cell receptor beta chains from one sample, sequenced in a study of Graves' ophthalmopathy and Graves' hyperthyroidism. Using its own MiXCR run on the multiplex PCR reads, TCRdb lists one record per CDR3 protein. The sample holds approximately 330,000 distinct CDR3 sequences; around a sixth are singletons and the top ten take over 9%. The sample was peripheral blood. These receptors were obtained from an adult man with Graves' ophthalmopathy. Each CDR3 is given with its conserved first and last residue. Fields, in order: D gene, J gene, clone size, V gene, CDR3 protein, CDR3 DNA. D genes are given only for firm matches. Clone size is stated in some rows and not others, as once, few, many or a class when expanded.

- TRBJ2-7 many TRBV30 CAWSWPGAVPPYEQYF TGTGCCTGGAGTTGGCCTGGGGCAGTCCCCCCCTACGAGCAGTACTTC
TRBD1 TRBJ1-5 many TRBV19 CASSPTGGGNQPQHF TGTGCCAGTAGCCCGACAGGGGGAGGAAATCAGCCCCAGCATTTT
- TRBJ2-7 - TRBV28 CASSLFRLHSYEQYF TGTGCCAGCAGTTTATTCAGGCTCCATTCCTACGAGCAGTACTTC
- TRBJ2-7 many TRBV7-2 CACRGLSYEQYF TGTGCTTGCCGGGGACTCTCCTACGAGCAGTACTTC
TRBD1 TRBJ1-1 many TRBV18 CASSFDRGPSFTEAFF TGTGCCAGCTCATTCGACAGGGGGCCGTCTTTTACTGAAGCTTTCTTT
- TRBJ2-7 many TRBV12-3/TRBV12-4 CASSLLRGEQYF TGTGCCAGCAGTTTATTGAGGGGCGAGCAGTACTTC
- TRBJ1-1 many TRBV12-3/TRBV12-4 CATSLGQPNTEAFF TGTGCCACCTCCCTGGGACAACCGAACACTGAAGCTTTCTTT
- TRBJ1-6 many TRBV7-2 CASSSRVNSPLHF TGTGCCAGCAGCTCCAGGGTTAATTCACCCCTCCACTTT
TRBD1 TRBJ2-7 - TRBV20-1 CSADRQGTPYEQYF TGCAGTGCTGACAGACAGGGGACTCCCTACGAGCAGTACTTC
- TRBJ1-2 - TRBV28 CASSSRATYTF TGTGCCAGCAGTTCCAGGGCGACCTACACCTTC
- TRBJ2-7 - TRBV7-8 CASSRSQGSEQYF TGTGCCAGCAGTCGTTCACAGGGAAGCGAGCAGTACTTC
- TRBJ1-1 - TRBV12-3/TRBV12-4 CASGPSGGRRLNTEAFF TGTGCCAGCGGACCCTCGGGAGGCAGGCGGCTGAACACTGAAGCTTTCTTT
- TRBJ2-5 many TRBV15 CATSREPGRARETQYF TGTGCCACCAGCAGAGAACCAGGACGGGCCAGGGAGACCCAGTACTTC
- TRBJ2-7 many TRBV7-2 CASSLVGGASYEQYF TGTGCCAGCAGCTTAGTTGGGGGGGCCTCCTACGAGCAGTACTTC
- TRBJ2-5 many TRBV4-1 CASSQARSGTAQETQYF TGCGCCAGCAGCCAAGCCCGATCGGGTACAGCCCAAGAGACCCAGTACTTC
- TRBJ1-3 many TRBV18 CASSPPSQGNTIYF TGTGCCAGCTCACCACCGTCACAGGGAAACACCATATATTTT
TRBD1 TRBJ2-2 few TRBV18 CASSASAGTANTGELFF TGTGCCAGCTCCGCCTCCGCCGGGACAGCGAACACCGGGGAGCTGTTTTTT
TRBD2 TRBJ2-7 many TRBV6-5 CASSGTSGRAYEQYF TGTGCCAGCAGCGGGACTAGCGGGAGGGCATACGAGCAGTACTTC
TRBD1 TRBJ1-2 many TRBV6-2/TRBV6-3 CASSFHLDRAEGYTF TGTGCCAGCAGTTTCCACCTGGACAGGGCGGAAGGCTACACCTTC
- TRBJ2-7 many TRBV6-1 CASGSANKQYF TGTGCCAGCGGGTCAGCCAACAAGCAGTACTTC
TRBD1 TRBJ2-7 many TRBV18 CASSPQGQVIAYEQYF TGTGCCAGCTCACCACAGGGACAGGTCATAGCCTACGAGCAGTACTTC
- TRBJ2-5 many TRBV7-9 CASSPQGETQYF TGTGCCAGCAGCCCTCAGGGGGAGACCCAGTACTTC
- TRBJ1-1 many TRBV28 CASSPLGGTRTEAFF TGTGCCAGCAGTCCCCTGGGCGGGACACGAACTGAAGCTTTCTTT
TRBD2 TRBJ2-5 many TRBV2 CASKGGRGQETQYF TGTGCCAGCAAAGGCGGGAGAGGTCAAGAGACCCAGTACTTC
TRBD2 TRBJ2-7 few TRBV24-1 CATSGGTSDSYEQYF TGTGCCACCAGTGGAGGGACTAGCGACTCCTACGAGCAGTACTTC
- TRBJ2-7 many TRBV11-2 CASSSPFADLFEQYF TGTGCCAGCAGCTCCCCGTTTGCGGATTTGTTCGAGCAGTACTTC
TRBD1 TRBJ1-1 many TRBV30 CAGNRGTEAFF TGTGCCGGGAACAGGGGTACTGAAGCTTTCTTT